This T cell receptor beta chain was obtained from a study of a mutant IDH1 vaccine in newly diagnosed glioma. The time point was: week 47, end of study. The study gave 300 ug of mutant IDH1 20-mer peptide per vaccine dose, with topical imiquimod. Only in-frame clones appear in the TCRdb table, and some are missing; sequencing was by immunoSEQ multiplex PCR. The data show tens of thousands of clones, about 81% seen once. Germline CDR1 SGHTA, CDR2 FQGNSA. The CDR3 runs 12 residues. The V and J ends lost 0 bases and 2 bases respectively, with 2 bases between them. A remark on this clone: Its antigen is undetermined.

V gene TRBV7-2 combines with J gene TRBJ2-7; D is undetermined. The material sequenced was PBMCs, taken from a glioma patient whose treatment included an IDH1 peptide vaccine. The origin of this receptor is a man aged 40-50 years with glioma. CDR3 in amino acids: CASSLAAYEQYF. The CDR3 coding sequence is TGTGCCAGCAGCTTAGCGGCCTACGAGCAGTACTTC.